The 4 T cell receptor beta chains listed next were all sequenced from one sample in a study of human T cells and chemical hapten exposure. TCRdb analysed the RACE reads with MiXCR anew, one entry per CDR3 protein. The repertoire holds 60,000 to 80,000 distinct CDR3 sequences, 32% seen once, with over 7.5% in the top ten. Time point: patch test 1, 2 weeks after DPC sensitization. Treatment meaning: therapeutic diphenylcyclopropenone sensitization with weekly scalp DPC. This material consisted of whole blood, taken in connection with sensitization to the hapten diphenylcyclopropenone (DPC). Receptor source: a man aged 35-49 years with alopecia areata. Some clones in this sample may be carry-over from other donors' samples.

This clonotype showed up just a few times. The chain carries TRBV28 and TRBJ2-7, with D maybe TRBD1 (6 bases). CDR1 MDHEN and CDR2 SYDVKM come from the germline V gene. This CDR3 has 15 residues. V lost 2 bases to trimming and J lost 5 bases, with 16 bases between them. The CDR3 loop reads CASSLRQVARNEQYF. As DNA, the CDR3 is TGTGCCAGCAGTTTAAGACAGGTTGCAAGGAACGAGCAGTACTTC.

This clonotype appeared once. This chain links TRBV20-1 with TRBJ2-3, with TRBD2 as a possible D gene (5 bases). The CDR3 consists of 16 residues. Trimming cost V 4 bases and J 5 bases, with 22 bases left between them. Looked up from germline, CDR1 is DFQATT and CDR2 is SNEGSKA (reference sequence). CDR3 sequence (DNA): TGCAGTGCTAAAACTCCGGGAAGAGATCGGGGAGATACGCAGTATTTT. Protein: CSAKTPGRDRGDTQYF.

This chain uses TRBV24-1 with TRBJ2-1; 7 bases are shared with TRBD2. This CDR3 spans 13 amino acids. Germline-derived CDR1 and CDR2 are KGHDR and SFDVKD. V shed 0 bases and J 10 bases; nucleotides not matched to a gene: 2. In DNA, the CDR3 is TGTGCCACCAGTGATTTGCCCGGGGGGGAGCAGTTCTTC. It translates to CATSDLPGGEQFF.

The chain recombines TRBV20-1 with TRBJ2-1; D might be TRBD2 (6 bases). Germline V gives CDR1 DFQATT, CDR2 SNEGSKA (reference sequence). CDR3 length: 14 amino acids. V was pared by 0 bases and J by 10 bases, with 16 bases between. The CDR3 loop is CSARDGHIGGEQFF. CDR3 nucleotides: TGCAGTGCTAGAGATGGCCACATAGGAGGGGAGCAGTTCTTC.